The next 29 T cell receptor beta chains were all read from a single sample in a study of technical replicates of blood from a few donors. Assay used: immunoSEQ multiplex PCR; TCRdb lists only in-frame clones, some missing. Here the sample spans about 44,000 clones, around 96% being singletons. Sequenced: T cells isolated from PBMCs. These receptors came from a human donor in good health.

The chain joins TRBV9 to TRBJ1-3; D unclear. This CDR3 contains 15 residues. Trimming stripped 0 bases from V and 2 bases from J, with 9 bases between. From germline, CDR1 is SGDLS and CDR2 YYNGEE. CDR3 coding DNA: TGTGCCAGCAGCGTAGGAGCGGGAGCTGGAAACACCATATATTTT. It translates to CASSVGAGAGNTIYF.

This sequence joins TRBV7-3 and TRBJ2-3; D unclear. Trimming cost V 1 base and J 3 bases, with 5 bases left between them. The CDR3 runs 13 residues. Germline CDR1 SGHTA, CDR2 FQGTGA. For the CDR3, the DNA is TGTGCCAGCAGCTTAATAGTTACAGATACGCAGTATTTT. It yields the protein CASSLIVTDTQYF.

In DNA form, the CDR3 reads TGTGCCATCAAAGGGAGCTCTGGAAACACCATATATTTT. Translated: CAIKGSSGNTIYF. This chain uses TRBV10-3 with TRBJ1-3, with D unresolved. Germline V lookup: CDR1 ENHRY, CDR2 SYGVKD. There are 13 residues in the CDR3. Deletions cut 7 bases from V and 0 bases from J, with 7 bases between.

V usage is TRBV7-6 and J usage is TRBJ2-7; TRBD1 might be the D (5 bases). The CDR3 extends over 15 amino acids. The germline V gene encodes CDR1 SGHVS and CDR2 FNYEAQ. V was pared by 1 base and J by 2 bases, with 12 bases between. CDR3 in DNA: TGTGCCAGCAGCTTAGGTCACAGGTCGACCTACGAGCAGTACTTC. Amino acid sequence: CASSLGHRSTYEQYF.

The rearrangement links TRBV29-1 to TRBJ2-6, with D possibly matching TRBD1 (6 bases). This CDR3 comprises 14 residues. Trimming shortened V by 7 bases and J by 0 bases, and 10 bases separated the two germline ends. CDR1 is SQVTM and CDR2 is ANQGSEA in the germline V gene. The CDR3 sequence: CSATGHSGANVLTF. The CDR3 nucleotides read TGCAGCGCGACAGGACACTCTGGGGCCAACGTCCTGACTTTC.

The chain combines TRBV7-8 with TRBJ2-7; 7 positions agree with TRBD1. V gave up 8 bases and J gave up 2 bases; unmatched junction bases: 6. Germline V gives CDR1 SGHVS, CDR2 FQNEAQ. This CDR3 region has 13 residues. CDR3 bases: TGTGCCAGCTCAAAAACAGGGGCCTACGAGCAGTACTTC. Translating it yields CASSKTGAYEQYF.

This clone was seen just once. This rearrangement joins TRBV28 to TRBJ1-2, with a possible D match to TRBD1 (5 bases). The CDR3 covers 14 residues. Trimming pared 3 bases from V and 1 base from J, leaving 9 bases between. Germline V gives CDR1 MDHEN, CDR2 SYDVKM. The CDR3 bases are TGTGCCAGCAGTTTCCCCCAGGGTAACTATGGCTACACCTTC. Protein: CASSFPQGNYGYTF.

This clone was observed once. The chain links TRBV9 to TRBJ1-4; 8 nucleotides match TRBD1. The CDR3 runs 14 residues. V lost 0 bases and J lost 5; bases outside the gene matches: 0. Germline V gene lookup returns CDR1 SGDLS and CDR2 YYNGEE. CDR3 in amino acids: CASSVAGGNEKLFF. DNA for the CDR3: TGTGCCAGCAGCGTAGCAGGGGGCAATGAAAAACTGTTTTTT.

J is TRBJ2-7 and V is TRBV27; 9 nucleotides line up with TRBD2. Germline V gene sequence: CDR1 MNHEY, CDR2 SMNVEV (reference sequence). This CDR3 has 16 amino acids. The V gene end was trimmed by 6 bases and the J gene end by 0 bases; junction bases not matched to a gene: 9. CDR3 in amino acids: CASRTIGTSHSYEQYF. For the CDR3, the DNA is TGTGCCAGCAGAACCATCGGGACTAGCCACTCCTACGAGCAGTACTTC.

This chain connects TRBV11-2 to TRBJ2-7; tentative D call: TRBD2 (6 bases). The germline V gene encodes CDR1 SGHAT and CDR2 FQNNGV. This CDR3 is built from 13 residues. The V end lost 5 bases, the J end lost 2 bases, and 10 bases lay between the germline ends. The CDR3 spells CASSQGLTYEQYF. The CDR3 coding sequence is TGTGCCAGCAGCCAGGGACTTACCTACGAGCAGTACTTC.

The V gene is TRBV14, the J gene TRBJ1-3; tentative D call: TRBD1 (5 bases). Germline CDR1 reads SGHDN; CDR2 reads FVKESK. The CDR3 is 18 amino acids. Trimming removed 2 bases at V and 0 bases at J, with 17 bases between. The CDR3, as DNA: TGTGCCAGCAGCCAAATCCACCCCTCGGGGGTCTCTGGAAACACCATATATTTT. Protein sequence: CASSQIHPSGVSGNTIYF.

This clone has only one observation. The chain uses TRBV27 and TRBJ2-3; D is uncertain. This CDR3 spans 11 amino acids. V was shortened by 6 bases and J by 2 bases, with 3 bases between the two germline ends. Germline CDR1 and CDR2: MNHEY and SMNVEV (reference sequence). In DNA form, the CDR3 reads TGTGCCAGCAGCTCCACAGATACGCAGTATTTT. Residues: CASSSTDTQYF.

The chain has TRBV7-6 and TRBJ2-7; TRBD2 might be the D (5 bases). This CDR3 has 14 residues. Germline V lookup: CDR1 SGHVS, CDR2 FNYEAQ. Trimming left V 4 bases short and J 7 bases short, with 17 bases between. CDR3 region: CASSSRAQPGEQYF. The CDR3, as DNA: TGTGCCAGCAGCTCTCGGGCCCAACCGGGGGAGCAGTACTTC. Drawing the rest from reference TRBV7-6 and TRBJ2-7, the complete variable domain is GAGVSQSPRYKVTKRGQDVALRCDPISGHVSLYWYRQALGQGPEFLTYFNYEAQQDKSGLPNDRFSAERPEGSISTLTIQRTEQRDSAMYRCASSSRAQPGEQYFGPGTRLTVT.

This sequence joins TRBV29-1 and TRBJ1-1, with TRBD1 matching 8 bases. The V and J ends lost 5 bases and 6 bases, in that order; junction bases with no gene match: 8. Germline V gene sequence: CDR1 SQVTM, CDR2 ANQGSEA. This CDR3 has 13 residues. The DNA of the CDR3 is TGCAGCGTTTCCGGACAGGGAAGGGCTGAAGCTTTCTTT. It translates to CSVSGQGRAEAFF.

This chain connects TRBV5-6 to TRBJ1-1; no clear D. Germline CDR1 reads SGHDT; CDR2 reads YYEEEE. The CDR3 length is 12 residues. V lost 2 bases to trimming and J lost 4 bases, with 6 bases between them. CDR3 in amino acids: CASSLKPTEAFF. The CDR3 DNA reads as TGTGCCAGCAGCTTAAAGCCCACTGAAGCTTTCTTT.

The chain recombines TRBV10-3 with TRBJ2-7; 8 bases align to TRBD1. The CDR3 consists of 14 residues. CDR1 ENHRY and CDR2 SYGVKD come from the germline V gene. Trimming at V came to 7 bases and at J to 2 bases, leaving 7 bases not matched to a gene. CDR3: CAITKGQGTYEQYF. CDR3 DNA sequence: TGTGCCATCACAAAAGGACAGGGAACCTACGAGCAGTACTTC.

The chain employs TRBV5-4 and TRBJ2-1; 9 bases line up with TRBD2. This CDR3 has 14 amino acids. The J segment lost 7 bases and the V segment lost 5 bases, leaving 7 bases of the junction unmatched. Germline CDR1 SGHNT, CDR2 YYREEE (reference sequence). The CDR3: CASSQLAGVNEQFF. The CDR3 nucleotides read TGTGCCAGCAGTCAGTTAGCGGGAGTTAATGAGCAGTTCTTC.

The chain is built from TRBV29-1 and TRBJ2-1, with TRBD1 matching 7 bases. J lost 5 bases, V lost 7 bases, and 8 bases had no gene match. Germline V gene data show CDR1 as SQVTM and CDR2 as ANQGSEA. CDR3 length: 13 residues. The CDR3 bases are TGCAGCGGTCTAACCGGGACAGACAATGAGCAGTTCTTC. This encodes CSGLTGTDNEQFF.

The chain joins TRBV27 to TRBJ2-7, with D perhaps TRBD2 (6 bases). This CDR3 is built from 14 residues. V was pared by 3 bases and J by 2 bases, with 11 bases between. Germline loops: CDR1 MNHEY, CDR2 SMNVEV (reference sequence). The CDR3 loop reads CASSLGGAAYEQYF. CDR3 bases: TGTGCCAGCAGTTTGGGGGGAGCAGCCTACGAGCAGTACTTC.

The chain employs TRBV6-6 and TRBJ1-5; 7 bases agree with TRBD1. The CDR3 totals 16 residues. V shed 0 bases and J 6 bases; nucleotides not matched to a gene: 8. Germline assignment: CDR1 MNHNY and CDR2 SVGAGI (reference sequence). CDR3 in DNA: TGTGCCAGCAGTTACTCGACAGGGCGGAGAACTCAGCCCCAGCATTTT. Residues: CASSYSTGRRTQPQHF.

This sequence joins TRBV29-1 and TRBJ2-5, with D possibly TRBD2 on 7 matching bases. In germline, CDR1 is SQVTM, CDR2 ANQGSEA. V was pared by 7 bases and J by 4 bases, with 16 bases between. The CDR3 extends over 13 amino acids. Written as DNA, the CDR3 is TGCAGCGGTATTCGGGGGGCAATAGAGACCCAGTACTTC. Translated, it gives CSGIRGAIETQYF.

V usage is TRBV19 and J usage is TRBJ1-1, with 8 bases matching TRBD1. There are 15 residues in the CDR3. Germline V gives CDR1 LNHDA, CDR2 SQIVND (reference sequence). V lost 7 bases to trimming and J lost 5 bases; unmatched junction nucleotides: 12. The CDR3 loop reads CASIGTGLMGTEAFF. CDR3 bases: TGTGCCAGTATCGGGACAGGCCTAATGGGAACTGAAGCTTTCTTT.

The gene calls are TRBV6-5 and TRBJ1-1; D gene unclear. With 6 bases removed from V and 0 bases from J, the gap between germline ends came to 14 bases. CDR1 is MNHEY and CDR2 is SVGAGI in the germline V gene. There are 15 residues in the CDR3. The CDR3 loop is CASRPGLTMNTEAFF. In DNA, the CDR3 is TGTGCCAGCAGACCGGGTCTCACTATGAACACTGAAGCTTTCTTT.

V gene TRBV2 combines with J gene TRBJ2-7, with a tentative D call TRBD1 (6 bases). Trimming cost V 3 bases and J 3 bases, with 15 bases left between them. The germline gives CDR1 SNHLY, CDR2 FYNNEI. The CDR3 consists of 15 residues. The chain's CDR3 is CASSDSPGDFYEQYF. CDR3 nucleotide sequence: TGTGCCAGCAGTGATAGTCCAGGGGATTTCTACGAGCAGTACTTC.

The chain couples TRBV4-3 to TRBJ2-5, with 7 bases identical to TRBD1. CDR3 length equals 13 residues. The germline gives CDR1 LGHNA, CDR2 YSLEER. The V and J ends lost 4 bases and 3 bases, in that order; junction bases with no gene match: 2. CDR3 coding DNA: TGCGCCAGCAGCCTCGACAGGGAAGAGACCCAGTACTTC. Its protein product is CASSLDREETQYF.

The chain uses TRBV7-3 and TRBJ2-7, with TRBD1 as a possible D gene (5 bases). Germline V CDR1 and CDR2: SGHTA, FQGTGA. Trimming left V 4 bases short and J 4 bases short, with 11 bases between. This CDR3 has 13 amino acids. This CDR3 reads CASSSSSGYEQYF. CDR3 in DNA: TGTGCCAGCAGCTCTTCATCAGGGTACGAGCAGTACTTC.

This clone occurred once. V usage is TRBV9 and J usage is TRBJ1-2; 8 positions agree with TRBD1. V gave up 3 bases and J gave up 8 bases; unmatched junction bases: 6. Germline V gene lookup returns CDR1 SGDLS and CDR2 YYNGEE. This CDR3 is 13 amino acids long. The CDR3 DNA sequence: TGTGCCAGCAGCGAGACAGGGGAGCACGGCTACACCTTC. Encoded protein: CASSETGEHGYTF.

CDR3 coding DNA: TGTGCCAGCAGCTCTGAATACCGGGACAGCTTCTACGAGCAGTACTTC. Translation gives CASSSEYRDSFYEQYF. V gene TRBV7-2 combines with J gene TRBJ2-7, with 7 bases matching TRBD1. Losses at the gene ends were 4 bases for V and 3 bases for J; bases not matched to a gene: 12. Per germline, CDR1 SGHTA and CDR2 FQGNSA. The CDR3 extends over 16 amino acids.

This clone appeared once. The chain uses TRBV18 and TRBJ2-1, with 14 positions matching TRBD2. CDR1 KGHSH and CDR2 LQKENI come from the germline V gene. The length of the CDR3 is 20 residues. V trimming: 3 bases; J trimming: 1 base; junction bases outside the gene matches: 11. Written as DNA, the CDR3 is TGTGCCAGCTCACCTCAGGGACTAGCGGGAGTGGGCAGGTCCTACAATGAGCAGTTCTTC. Translated: CASSPQGLAGVGRSYNEQFF.